The subject of this entry is one T cell receptor beta chain. Its matching antigen is unknown. The study, taken as a whole, reports: Greatest tumor Treg TCR overlap was with tumor naive CD4+ cells. Naive CD4+ cells shared approximately 13% of tumor Treg sequences. Tumor memory CD4+ T cell TCR gene usage clustered with blood and lymph node memory CD4+ cells and lymph node naive CD4+ cells.

The TRBV12-4/TRBJ1-2 clonotypes were amplified using barcode primers with ligated adaptors. One entry per CDR3 protein results from TCRdb running MiXCR on the multiplex PCR reads. Of about 540 distinct CDR3 sequences listed, approximately 20% are singletons. Purified naive CD4+ T cells were depleted of CD25+ Tregs. The length of the CDR3 is 13 residues. The V and J ends lost 8 bases and 5 bases, in that order; junction bases with no gene match: 6. This receptor was obtained from a female donor with breast cancer. Material for sequencing was naive CD4+ T cells sorted from blood. Sample subset: naive CD4+ T cells, CD4+CD45RA+CD25-. The V call is TRBV12-3 or TRBV12-4, the J call TRBJ1-2, with 9 bases identical to TRBD1. The CDR3 DNA follows: TGTGCCAGCTCCCGGACAGGGGAGTATGGCTACACCTTC. It translates to CASSRTGEYGYTF.